What follows are 31 T cell receptor beta chains derived from one specimen sequenced in a study of T cells in Graves' hyperthyroidism and ophthalmopathy. Regions amplified from RNA transcripts were the TCR beta CDR3 regions. HTBI primers were used for first-round RT-PCR of the TCR CDR3. TCRdb used MiXCR to reprocess the multiplex PCR reads, holding one entry per CDR3 protein. The sample lists 500,000 to 750,000 distinct CDR3 sequences, 15% to 18% occurring once. Sequencing was performed on blood. The receptors come from a woman aged 25 to 39 with Graves' hyperthyroidism.

This clonotype was counted at least ten times. CDR3 protein: CASRRDSSTGELFF. As DNA, the CDR3 is TGCGCCAGCAGAAGGGACAGTTCGACCGGGGAGCTGTTTTTT. The genes are TRBV5-1 and TRBJ2-2, with 7 bases matching TRBD1. CDR1 is SGHRS and CDR2 is YFSETQ in the germline V gene. CDR3 size: 14 residues. The junction had 6 bases not matched to a gene; V was cut back by 5 bases and J by 5 bases.

Ten or more counts support this clonotype. The rearrangement uses TRBV6-6 and TRBJ2-3; D might be TRBD2 (6 bases). This CDR3 region has 14 residues. Germline-derived CDR1 and CDR2 are MNHNY and SVGAGI (reference sequence). V was trimmed by 3 bases and J by 4 bases, leaving 11 bases between them. The CDR3 DNA is TGTGCCAGCAGTTATTTGGGAGGACCAGATACGCAGTATTTT. Translating gives CASSYLGGPDTQYF.

This clonotype was seen repeatedly, ten times or more. The chain carries TRBV6-1 and TRBJ1-6; the match to TRBD1 covers 8 bases. CDR1 MNHNS and CDR2 SASEGT come from the germline V gene. The CDR3 is 15 amino acids. With V trimmed by 10 bases and J by 7 bases, 12 bases remained unmatched. As DNA, the CDR3 is TGTGCCACCTACCCCGGACAGGGTCGGAATTCACCCCTCCACTTT. Amino acid sequence: CATYPGQGRNSPLHF.

This rearrangement joins TRBV7-9 to TRBJ2-3; possible D gene TRBD1, 6 bases. The CDR3 covers 17 residues. Germline-derived CDR1 and CDR2 are SEHNR and FQNEAQ (reference sequence). V lost 5 bases and J 4 bases, leaving 22 bases between the germline ends. CDR3 protein: CASSTTAQGRVADTQYF. The CDR3 DNA sequence: TGTGCCAGCAGCACGACAGCACAGGGTCGTGTGGCAGATACGCAGTATTTT.

This clonotype was picked up many times. This rearrangement joins TRBV5-1 to TRBJ2-2, with 8 bases aligning to TRBD1. The CDR3 is 15 amino acids. Germline lookup yields CDR1 SGHRS and CDR2 YFSETQ. Trimming at V came to 5 bases and at J to 2 bases, leaving 5 bases not matched to a gene. This CDR3 is CASRQDRGNTGELFF. DNA of the CDR3: TGCGCCAGCAGACAAGACAGGGGAAACACCGGGGAGCTGTTTTTT.

This clonotype was seen many times. The V gene is TRBV7-3, the J gene TRBJ2-7; D remains ambiguous. Germline V gene sequence: CDR1 SGHTA, CDR2 FQGTGA. The CDR3 spans 13 residues. V lost 6 bases and J 4 bases, leaving 13 bases between the germline ends. The CDR3 bases are TGTGCCAGCAGGTCGAGCCAGGAATACGAGCAGTACTTC. Translating it yields CASRSSQEYEQYF.

This clonotype came up many times. The chain employs TRBV12-5 and TRBJ2-2; no clear D gene. The germline V gene has CDR1 LGHNT and CDR2 FRNRAP. V lost 2 bases and J lost 8, with 6 bases in between. The length of the CDR3 is 12 residues. This CDR3 is CASGLLGGELFF. CDR3 in DNA: TGTGCTAGTGGTTTGTTGGGAGGGGAGCTGTTTTTT.

This clonotype was seen ten or more times. The chain carries TRBV7-6 and TRBJ1-2; tentative D call: TRBD1 (5 bases). The CDR3 loop spans 13 amino acids. CDR1 and CDR2 from the germline V gene are SGHVS and FNYEAQ. The V and J ends lost 4 bases and 5 bases respectively, with 11 bases between them. CDR3 nucleotide sequence: TGTGCCAGCAGCTCCCGGGAGGGGTATGGCTACACCTTC. Translation gives CASSSREGYGYTF. Full variable domain (outside the CDR3, taken from reference TRBV7-6 and TRBJ1-2): GAGVSQSPRYKVTKRGQDVALRCDPISGHVSLYWYRQALGQGPEFLTYFNYEAQQDKSGLPNDRFSAERPEGSISTLTIQRTEQRDSAMYRCASSSREGYGYTFGSGTRLTVV.

DNA for the CDR3: TGTGCCAGCAGTGCGACAGAGGGCGGGCTTGAAGCTTTCTTT. It yields the protein CASSATEGGLEAFF. This chain joins TRBV27 and TRBJ1-1; possible D gene TRBD1, 5 bases. CDR1 is MNHEY and CDR2 is SMNVEV in the germline V gene (reference sequence). The ends were cut back, 5 bases at V and 7 bases at J, with 17 bases in the middle. CDR3 length: 14 amino acids.

V usage is TRBV25-1 and J usage is TRBJ2-1; the D is unclear. The CDR3 sequence is 17 residues long. V lost 4 bases and J 7 bases, leaving 23 bases between the germline ends. Per the germline V gene, CDR1 is MGHDK and CDR2 is SYGVNS. CDR3 DNA sequence: TGTGCCAGCAGTGTTTCCGCGCCTATTGAGTCTTTTAATGAGCAGTTCTTC. This gives the protein CASSVSAPIESFNEQFF.

The chain uses TRBV24-1 and TRBJ1-5; TRBD1 matches 9 bases. J gave up 3 bases and V 7 bases, and 6 bases lay outside the gene matches. The germline V gene encodes CDR1 KGHDR and CDR2 SFDVKD. The CDR3 sequence is 15 residues long. CDR3 sequence (DNA): TGTGCCACCAGCTTAAGACAGGGGGACAATCAGCCCCAGCATTTT. Its protein is CATSLRQGDNQPQHF.

The V call is TRBV5-4, the J call TRBJ1-2, with D unclear. The V end lost 4 bases, the J end lost 5 bases, and 18 bases lay between the germline ends. This CDR3 region has 15 residues. Germline loops: CDR1 SGHNT, CDR2 YYREEE (reference sequence). This CDR3 is CASSNDRVHAYGYTF. As DNA, the CDR3 is TGTGCCAGCAGCAACGATCGGGTCCACGCGTATGGCTACACCTTC.

The J gene is TRBJ1-1, the V gene TRBV19; 7 bases match TRBD1. The CDR3 runs to 15 residues. Germline CDR1 LNHDA, CDR2 SQIVND (reference sequence). V lost 5 bases and J lost 7; bases outside the gene matches: 13. The CDR3, as DNA: TGTGCCAGTAGTGCAAGCCACAGGGGAGGTTTTGAAGCTTTCTTT. Translating gives CASSASHRGGFEAFF.

This clonotype has ten or more counts. The V call is TRBV7-9, the J call TRBJ2-7; a weak D match, TRBD1 (5 bases). Trimming removed 4 bases at V and 2 bases at J, with 12 bases between. The CDR3 totals 14 residues. Germline V gives CDR1 SEHNR, CDR2 FQNEAQ (reference sequence). In nucleotides, the CDR3 is TGTGCCAGCAGCTCCCGACAGTACACCTACGAGCAGTACTTC. This codes for CASSSRQYTYEQYF.

This clonotype was seen a single time. The genes are TRBV2 and TRBJ1-5; 8 bases match TRBD1. Unmatched junction bases numbered 5, after V lost 6 bases and J lost 1 base. CDR1 SNHLY and CDR2 FYNNEI come from the germline V gene. CDR3 length: 15 residues. The CDR3 sequence is CASRGQGASNQPQHF. CDR3 coding DNA: TGTGCCAGCAGGGGCCAGGGGGCGAGCAATCAGCCCCAGCATTTT.

The chain combines TRBV28 with TRBJ2-7, with D perhaps given as TRBD1 or TRBD2 (7 bases each). Trimming left V 3 bases short and J 4 bases short, with 19 bases between. Germline V gives CDR1 MDHEN, CDR2 SYDVKM. This CDR3 is 16 amino acids long. CDR3 sequence: CASSFAGGGGLYEQYF. As DNA, the CDR3 is TGTGCCAGCAGTTTCGCTGGGGGAGGGGGCTTGTACGAGCAGTACTTC.

In its sample, this clonotype was seen many times. J is TRBJ2-2 and V is TRBV20-1; D gene uncertain. The V and J ends lost 1 base and 0 bases respectively, with 6 bases between them. The CDR3 extends over 14 amino acids. Germline CDR1 is DFQATT and CDR2 is SNEGSKA (reference sequence). CDR3 in DNA: TGCAGTGCTAGAGTGACTTCGAACACCGGGGAGCTGTTTTTT. It yields the protein CSARVTSNTGELFF.

This clonotype has more than one count but fewer than ten. One base away lies a much larger clone, so this may be a sequencing read error. The CDR3 does not end in the conserved phenylalanine or tryptophan, so this is likely a read error. The chain recombines TRBV20-1 with TRBJ1-1; D remains ambiguous. CDR3 size: 12 residues. Germline assignment: CDR1 DFQATT and CDR2 SNEGSKA (reference sequence). The V and J ends lost 5 bases and 0 bases respectively, with 7 bases between them. The CDR3: CSASGLNTEAFL. In nucleotides, the CDR3 is TGCAGTGCTTCAGGACTGAACACTGAAGCTTTCCTT.

The V call is TRBV19, the J call TRBJ1-1; TRBD1 matches 8 bases. Germline-derived CDR1 and CDR2 are LNHDA and SQIVND (reference sequence). This CDR3 is built from 12 residues. The V gene end was trimmed by 8 bases and the J gene end by 11 bases; junction bases not matched to a gene: 10. This chain's CDR3 is CASAGGPSAAFF. The CDR3 bases are TGTGCCAGTGCAGGGGGCCCGTCTGCGGCTTTCTTT.

This clonotype has at least ten counts. J is TRBJ2-7 and V is TRBV4-1; 9 nucleotides match TRBD1. Germline CDR1 is MGHRA and CDR2 is YSYEKL. The CDR3 is made up of 15 amino acids. J gave up 5 bases and V 2 bases, and 7 bases lay outside the gene matches. CDR3 sequence reads: CASSQTGTGYHEQYF. CDR3 nucleotides: TGCGCCAGCAGCCAAACCGGGACAGGGTACCACGAGCAGTACTTC.

This clonotype was observed at least ten times. The chain uses TRBV6-5 and TRBJ1-5; D is unresolved. This CDR3 is 12 amino acids long. V was pared by 0 bases and J by 6 bases, with 3 bases between. Germline CDR1 reads MNHEY; CDR2 reads SVGAGI. The CDR3 DNA is TGTGCCAGCAGTTACTCGATTCAGCCCCAGCATTTT. This translates into CASSYSIQPQHF.

This clonotype has a count of ten or more. The genes are TRBV30 and TRBJ1-1; D is unresolved. The V end was cut by 2 bases, the J end by 2 bases, with 12 bases between. This CDR3 contains 14 residues. The V gene's germline CDR1 is GTSNPN and CDR2 SVGIG (reference sequence). The CDR3 DNA reads TGTGCCTGGAGTTTGGGCAGATTAAACACTGAAGCTTTCTTT. Protein product: CAWSLGRLNTEAFF.

This rearrangement joins TRBV19 to TRBJ2-7; 11 positions agree with TRBD1. Unmatched junction bases numbered 9, after V lost 5 bases and J lost 3 bases. The germline CDR1 and CDR2 sequences are LNHDA and SQIVND (reference sequence). CDR3 size: 16 residues. DNA of the CDR3: TGTGCCAGTAGTCCCCCCCCGGGACAGGGGGACTACGAGCAGTACTTC. It codes for CASSPPPGQGDYEQYF.

This clonotype showed up many times. This sequence joins TRBV6-1 and TRBJ2-5, with 12 positions matching TRBD1. After removal of 5 bases from V and 4 bases from J, the junction contained 8 bases not matched to a gene. The CDR3 has 16 amino acids. CDR1 MNHNS and CDR2 SASEGT come from the germline V gene. CDR3 sequence (DNA): TGTGCCAGCAGTAGAGGCCGGGACAGGGGGCGAGAGACCCAGTACTTC. Protein sequence: CASSRGRDRGRETQYF.

There are a few counts of this clonotype. The rearrangement uses TRBV6-1 and TRBJ2-1; TRBD2 matches at 13 bases. The junction had 6 bases not matched to a gene; V was cut back by 4 bases and J by 6 bases. CDR1 is MNHNS, CDR2 SASEGT, per germline. The CDR3 spans 16 residues. This chain's CDR3 is CASSVWTSGSFNEQFF. Here the CDR3 DNA reads TGTGCCAGCAGTGTTTGGACTAGCGGGAGTTTCAATGAGCAGTTCTTC.

There are a few counts of this clonotype. V gene TRBV20-1 combines with J gene TRBJ2-1; 7 nucleotides align to TRBD1. This CDR3 spans 14 amino acids. The V gene end was trimmed by 4 bases and the J gene end by 7 bases; junction bases not matched to a gene: 10. The germline V gene encodes CDR1 DFQATT and CDR2 SNEGSKA (reference sequence). This chain's CDR3 is CSAKGTVGRNEQFF. The CDR3 DNA follows: TGCAGTGCTAAAGGGACAGTCGGGCGGAATGAGCAGTTCTTC.

Many counts were recorded for this clonotype. This sequence joins TRBV28 and TRBJ2-6; D gene unclear. The V and J ends lost 6 bases and 0 bases respectively, with 9 bases between them. Germline V gene sequence: CDR1 MDHEN, CDR2 SYDVKM. The CDR3 runs to 15 residues. CDR3 amino acids: CASSDFPSGANVLTF. As DNA, the CDR3 is TGTGCCAGCAGCGACTTTCCCTCTGGGGCCAACGTCCTGACTTTC.

This clonotype was recorded many times. The chain has TRBV11-2 and TRBJ2-7; maybe TRBD1 (6 bases). Looked up from germline, CDR1 is SGHAT and CDR2 is FQNNGV. V lost 3 bases and J 6 bases, leaving 12 bases between the germline ends. CDR3 length: 13 residues. CDR3 protein: CASSFAGAGEQYF. The DNA for the CDR3 is TGTGCCAGCAGCTTCGCAGGGGCGGGCGAGCAGTACTTC.

This clonotype was counted ten times or more. The rearrangement uses TRBV12-3 or TRBV12-4 and TRBJ2-7; D perhaps matches TRBD2 (5 bases). The CDR3 has 14 amino acids. Trimming removed 1 base from V and 4 bases from J, with 11 bases in between. The CDR3, as DNA: TGTGCCAGCAGTTTAGGAGGGAGCTTTTACGAGCAGTACTTC. It codes for CASSLGGSFYEQYF.

This clonotype was counted at least ten times. V is TRBV12-3 or TRBV12-4 and J is TRBJ2-7, with no clear D. V was cut by 5 bases and J by 2 bases, with 13 bases left in between. This CDR3 is built from 14 residues. The CDR3 sequence: CASSLDVGTYEQYF. DNA for the CDR3: TGTGCCAGCAGTCTAGACGTTGGAACCTACGAGCAGTACTTC.

This chain connects TRBV5-4 to TRBJ2-6, with D maybe TRBD2 (5 bases). Per germline, CDR1 SGHNT and CDR2 YYREEE (reference sequence). The CDR3 is made up of 16 amino acids. V was shortened by 4 bases and J by 0 bases, with 11 bases between the two germline ends. As DNA, the CDR3 is TGTGCCAGCAGCCCCGGCGGGCACTCTGGGGCCAACGTCCTGACTTTC. Protein product: CASSPGGHSGANVLTF.